A single sample is the source of the 28 T cell receptor beta chains below, sequenced in a study of glioma-infiltrating T cells after dendritic cell vaccination (dated by TCRdb to between 2015 and 2016). The time point label on this specimen signifies: after dendritic cell vaccination, including at tumor progression/relapse. The library was generated by the immunoSEQ multiplex PCR assay. The table was pulled from immuneACCESS by TCRdb, which kept in-frame rearrangements only. Such tables lose some clones; where checked, under half of the loss comes from unresolved V genes, and the rest has no known cause. Counted in this sample were about 50,000 clones; 89% of them appeared once. The top ten hold 5% to 6.5% of the sample. The sequenced sample was blood, obtained after dendritic cell vaccination. The origin of the receptors is a human donor with glioblastoma.

The chain employs TRBV28 and TRBJ2-3, with 7 bases that match TRBD2. Germline-derived CDR1 and CDR2 are MDHEN and SYDVKM. V lost 6 bases, J lost 2 bases, and 5 bases stayed unmatched. This CDR3 contains 14 residues. The CDR3 DNA reads as TGTGCCAGCAGGACTAGCCGAAACACAGATACGCAGTATTTT. It is translated as CASRTSRNTDTQYF.

The gene calls are TRBV28 and TRBJ1-1, with D unresolved. V was clipped by 2 bases and J by 2 bases, with 21 bases between them. Germline V gene data show CDR1 as MDHEN and CDR2 as SYDVKM. This CDR3 contains 18 residues. This CDR3 reads CASSLSLAARTHNTEAFF. The DNA of the CDR3 is TGTGCCAGCAGTTTAAGTCTAGCCGCGAGGACCCATAACACTGAAGCTTTCTTT.

The CDR3 is CASSLVGAQQFF. In nucleotides, the CDR3 is TGTGCCAGCAGCTTAGTTGGGGCACAGCAGTTCTTC. The gene calls are TRBV7-2 and TRBJ2-1, with D perhaps TRBD1 (5 bases). Trimming took off 1 base at V and 11 bases at J, with 9 bases between the two ends. The germline CDR1 and CDR2 sequences are SGHTA and FQGNSA. This CDR3 is built from 12 residues. The full variable domain, its missing parts supplied by reference TRBV7-2 and TRBJ2-1, is GAGVSQSPSNKVTEKGKDVELRCDPISGHTALYWYRQSLGQGLEFLIYFQGNSAPDKSGLPSDRFSAERTGGSVSTLTIQRTQQEDSAVYLCASSLVGAQQFFGPGTRLTVL.

The chain carries TRBV6-1 and TRBJ2-7, with 8 bases aligning to TRBD1. Germline CDR1 and CDR2: MNHNS and SASEGT. V lost 4 bases to trimming and J lost 10 bases; unmatched junction nucleotides: 18. The CDR3 sequence is 16 residues long. CDR3 nucleotides: TGTGCCAGCAGTGGGGGGACAGGTGTTGCCCTACGACACCAGTACTTC. This encodes CASSGGTGVALRHQYF.

DNA for the CDR3: TGTGCCAGCAGGGGGACTAGCGGGGCTAAAGAGACCCAGTACTTC. It translates to CASRGTSGAKETQYF. The chain carries TRBV27 and TRBJ2-5; TRBD2 matches 13 bases. Germline CDR1 and CDR2: MNHEY and SMNVEV (reference sequence). V dropped 6 bases and J dropped 3; count of bases not matched to a gene: 4. The CDR3 sequence is 15 residues long.

The rearrangement uses TRBV30 and TRBJ2-1; TRBD2 agrees at 9 bases. The CDR3 has 14 residues. The V gene end was trimmed by 0 bases and the J gene end by 8 bases; junction bases not matched to a gene: 5. CDR1 and CDR2 from the germline V gene are GTSNPN and SVGIG (reference sequence). The CDR3 loop reads CAWSVAGGLDEQFF. CDR3 DNA: TGTGCCTGGAGTGTGGCGGGAGGGCTGGATGAGCAGTTCTTC.

Written as DNA, the CDR3 is TGTGCCAGTTGGGACAGGGAGAACACTGAAGCTTTCTTT. Protein sequence: CASWDRENTEAFF. This chain connects TRBV19 to TRBJ1-1, with TRBD1 matching 9 bases. This CDR3 has 13 residues. Germline V gene data show CDR1 as LNHDA and CDR2 as SQIVND (reference sequence). V shed 8 bases, J shed 1 base, and the junction held 2 bases outside the gene matches. Complete variable domain (other parts from reference TRBV19 and TRBJ1-1): DGGITQSPKYLFRKEGQNVTLSCEQNLNHDAMYWYRQDPGQGLRLIYYSQIVNDFQKGDIAEGYSVSREKKESFPLTVTSAQKNPTAFYLCASWDRENTEAFFGQGTRLTVV.

This clone ranks as medium-sized. This sequence joins TRBV2 and TRBJ2-1, with D possibly TRBD1 on 5 matching bases. The germline V and J ends were trimmed by 8 bases and 12 bases, with 11 bases remaining between them. The CDR3 extends over 10 amino acids. From germline, CDR1 is SNHLY and CDR2 FYNNEI. The CDR3 region is CASGAVGQFF. CDR3 in DNA: TGTGCCAGCGGGGCGGTAGGGCAGTTCTTC.

The CDR3: CASSYSGSTVPTEAFF. As DNA, the CDR3 is TGTGCCAGCAGTTACTCGGGCAGCACAGTACCCACTGAAGCTTTCTTT. The chain is built from TRBV6-6 and TRBJ1-1, with no clear D. Germline CDR1 MNHNY, CDR2 SVGAGI (reference sequence). The CDR3 runs to 16 residues. With 0 bases removed from V and 4 bases from J, the gap between germline ends came to 15 bases.

This chain uses TRBV28 with TRBJ1-2, with 7 bases fitting TRBD1. The CDR3 has 12 amino acids. Germline-derived CDR1 and CDR2 are MDHEN and SYDVKM. V lost 6 bases, J lost 8 bases, and 6 bases stayed unmatched. This CDR3 is CASRIRDRGYTF. The CDR3, as DNA: TGTGCCAGCAGAATACGGGACAGAGGCTACACCTTC.

The chain links TRBV5-4 to TRBJ2-1, with 10 bases identical to TRBD2. Germline V gene sequence: CDR1 SGHNT, CDR2 YYREEE (reference sequence). The CDR3 covers 19 residues. V lost 4 bases to trimming and J lost 6 bases; unmatched junction nucleotides: 19. CDR3 sequence reads: CASSHGGTSVMVRGNEQFF. The CDR3 nucleotides are TGTGCCAGCAGCCATGGAGGGACTAGCGTAATGGTCCGAGGCAATGAGCAGTTCTTC.

CDR3 residues: CASSPRVIPTEQYF. The CDR3 nucleotides read TGCGCCAGCAGCCCCAGGGTTATCCCCACCGAGCAGTACTTC. V gene TRBV5-1 combines with J gene TRBJ2-7; the D gene is possibly TRBD1 (5 bases). Looked up from germline, CDR1 is SGHRS and CDR2 is YFSETQ. The CDR3 is 14 amino acids. The V gene lost 4 bases and the J gene lost 6 bases, with 17 bases spanning the gap.

This chain joins TRBV10-3 and TRBJ1-3; TRBD1 aligns across 7 bases. V trimming: 5 bases; J trimming: 0 bases; junction bases outside the gene matches: 10. The CDR3 is 17 amino acids. Per germline, CDR1 ENHRY and CDR2 SYGVKD. The DNA of the CDR3 is TGTGCCATCAGTAAAACCAAAGGGGACAGCTCTGGAAACACCATATATTTT. Encoded protein: CAISKTKGDSSGNTIYF.

This sequence joins TRBV5-4 and TRBJ1-2, with TRBD1 as a possible D gene (6 bases). CDR1 is SGHNT and CDR2 is YYREEE in the germline V gene (reference sequence). The CDR3 runs to 15 residues. The V gene lost 3 bases and the J gene lost 3 bases, with 15 bases spanning the gap. CDR3 nucleotide sequence: TGTGCCAGCAGCTCAAGTCGGGGGGCCGACTATGGCTACACCTTC. It specifies CASSSSRGADYGYTF. The variable domain in full, with the rest retrieved from reference TRBV5-4 and TRBJ1-2, is ETGVTQSPTHLIKTRGQQVTLRCSSQSGHNTVSWYQQALGQGPQFIFQYYREEENGRGNFPPRFSGLQFPNYSSELNVNALELDDSALYLCASSSSRGADYGYTFGSGTRLTVV.

V usage is TRBV7-3 and J usage is TRBJ2-1; 7 bases match TRBD1. This CDR3 is 15 amino acids long. Germline V gene data show CDR1 as SGHTA and CDR2 as FQGTGA. Trimming cost V 6 bases and J 7 bases; bases outside gene matches: 12. The CDR3 spells CASSNEGARRNEQFF. The CDR3 nucleotides are TGTGCCAGCAGTAACGAGGGGGCGCGGCGTAATGAGCAGTTCTTC.

The J gene is TRBJ2-7, the V gene TRBV19, with TRBD2 matching over 10 bases. Trimming removed 9 bases from V and 4 bases from J; junction bases left unmatched: 12. The CDR3 has 15 residues. CDR1 LNHDA and CDR2 SQIVND come from the germline V gene (reference sequence). CDR3 amino acids: CASGGRGLAAYEQYF. For the CDR3, the DNA is TGTGCCAGCGGAGGTCGAGGACTAGCGGCTTACGAGCAGTACTTC. The full variable domain, completed using reference TRBV19 and TRBJ2-7, is DGGITQSPKYLFRKEGQNVTLSCEQNLNHDAMYWYRQDPGQGLRLIYYSQIVNDFQKGDIAEGYSVSREKKESFPLTVTSAQKNPTAFYLCASGGRGLAAYEQYFGPGTRLTVT.

The chain recombines TRBV7-9 with TRBJ2-5, with D possibly TRBD2 on 5 matching bases. The CDR3 sequence is 13 residues long. With 1 base removed from V and 7 bases from J, the gap between germline ends came to 10 bases. Germline CDR1 and CDR2: SEHNR and FQNEAQ (reference sequence). Here the CDR3 reads CASSLGARGTQYF. In nucleotides, the CDR3 is TGTGCCAGCAGCTTAGGGGCACGGGGGACCCAGTACTTC.

A single count supports this clone. This chain joins TRBV5-1 and TRBJ2-3; TRBD2 matches 14 bases. This CDR3 region has 16 residues. Germline CDR1 reads SGHRS; CDR2 reads YFSETQ. V lost 3 bases to trimming and J lost 6 bases; unmatched junction nucleotides: 6. CDR3 loop: CASSYRGLAGEDTQYF. CDR3 nucleotide sequence: TGCGCCAGCAGCTATAGGGGACTAGCGGGAGAGGATACGCAGTATTTT.

The CDR3 loop is CASSAGLAGSYEQYF. In nucleotides, the CDR3 is TGTGCCAGTAGTGCCGGACTAGCCGGGTCCTACGAGCAGTACTTC. The chain recombines TRBV19 with TRBJ2-5, with 8 positions matching TRBD2. The J call may be wrong; the DNA end is better matched by TRBJ2-7. The CDR3 totals 15 residues. Germline V gene sequence: CDR1 LNHDA, CDR2 SQIVND (reference sequence).

This clone has just a few counts. This chain joins TRBV7-2 and TRBJ2-3, with 10 bases identical to TRBD2. Germline CDR1 and CDR2: SGHTA and FQGNSA. V gave up 8 bases and J gave up 6 bases; unmatched junction bases: 11. The CDR3 totals 15 residues. The CDR3 nucleotides are TGTGCCAGCGCGACTAGCGGGTCCCAGGGGGATACGCAGTATTTT. Amino acids: CASATSGSQGDTQYF.

This rearrangement joins TRBV27 to TRBJ2-1; 7 bases match TRBD1. The V gene end was trimmed by 4 bases and the J gene end by 1 base; junction bases not matched to a gene: 7. Germline loops: CDR1 MNHEY, CDR2 SMNVEV (reference sequence). This CDR3 has 16 amino acids. DNA for the CDR3: TGTGCCAGCAGTTCGCGGACAGGTCCGTCCTACAATGAGCAGTTCTTC. Amino acid sequence: CASSSRTGPSYNEQFF.

The rearrangement links TRBV7-2 to TRBJ2-1, with D possibly matching TRBD2 (5 bases). The CDR3 has 16 amino acids. CDR1 and CDR2 (germline): SGHTA, FQGNSA. V dropped 1 base and J dropped 1 base, with 11 bases sitting between them. In DNA, the CDR3 is TGTGCCAGCAGCTTAGAACGGGGTGTTTCCTACAATGAGCAGTTCTTC. Amino acids: CASSLERGVSYNEQFF.

The gene calls are TRBV28 and TRBJ1-5; 9 positions match TRBD1. The CDR3 spans 14 residues. CDR1 MDHEN and CDR2 SYDVKM come from the germline V gene. The V and J ends lost 4 bases and 4 bases, in that order; junction bases with no gene match: 2. CDR3 amino acids: CASSSGQGNQPQHF. The CDR3 DNA follows: TGTGCCAGCAGTTCAGGACAGGGGAATCAGCCCCAGCATTTT.

The CDR3 DNA is TGTGCCAGCAGCCACACCGGGACAGGGATTCCCTACGAGCAGTACTTC. Its translation: CASSHTGTGIPYEQYF. V is TRBV14 and J is TRBJ2-7; 9 bases are a match to TRBD1. V trimming: 3 bases; J trimming: 2 bases; junction bases outside the gene matches: 8. The CDR3 loop spans 16 amino acids. Per the germline V gene, CDR1 is SGHDN and CDR2 is FVKESK. Using reference TRBV14 and TRBJ2-7 for the parts outside the CDR3, the full variable domain is EAGVTQFPSHSVIEKGQTVTLRCDPISGHDNLYWYRRVMGKEIKFLLHFVKESKQDESGMPNNRFLAERTGGTYSTLKVQPAELEDSGVYFCASSHTGTGIPYEQYFGPGTRLTVT.

This clone was observed once. V is TRBV28 and J is TRBJ2-7; 13 bases align to TRBD2. CDR3 size: 16 residues. V shed 5 bases, J shed 5 bases, and the junction held 9 bases outside the gene matches. Germline V gives CDR1 MDHEN, CDR2 SYDVKM. Here the CDR3 DNA reads TGTGCCAGCAGTCCCTGGACTAGCGGGAGTAGCGACGAGCAGTACTTC. Its protein is CASSPWTSGSSDEQYF.

The chain recombines TRBV10-3 with TRBJ1-5; TRBD1 agrees at 7 bases. V shed 8 bases, J shed 4 bases, and the junction held 5 bases outside the gene matches. The CDR3 runs 13 residues. Germline V lookup: CDR1 ENHRY, CDR2 SYGVKD. Here the CDR3 DNA reads TGTGCCATCGGACAGGCGGGGAATCAGCCCCAGCATTTT. It is translated as CAIGQAGNQPQHF.

The chain employs TRBV25-1 and TRBJ2-5; 9 bases are shared with TRBD1. CDR1 MGHDK and CDR2 SYGVNS come from the germline V gene. The V segment lost 9 bases and the J segment 4 bases; nucleotides outside the gene matches: 6. This CDR3 region has 13 residues. The CDR3 DNA is TGTGCCAGTTCCGGGACAGGGCCAGAGACCCAGTACTTC. Residues: CASSGTGPETQYF.

This rearrangement joins TRBV9 to TRBJ2-3; 9 bases line up with TRBD2. Germline V gene data show CDR1 as SGDLS and CDR2 as YYNGEE. The V segment lost 0 bases and the J segment 3 bases; nucleotides outside the gene matches: 5. CDR3 length: 16 residues. The chain's CDR3 is CASSVVASGVTDTQYF. The CDR3 DNA reads TGTGCCAGCAGCGTAGTGGCTAGCGGGGTTACAGATACGCAGTATTTT.